These T cell receptor beta chains were read from a single sample in a study of cytomegalovirus exposure and HLA in healthy donors. The protocol was immunoSEQ multiplex PCR, while the TCRdb copy is restricted to in-frame clones and leaves out a portion. The sample includes about 110,000 clones, around two thirds of them seen just once. Sequencing was done on a sample of PBMCs. The receptors come from a man aged 50 to 60 in good health and CMV-seropositive. Each CDR3 is given with its conserved first and last residue. The order of the fields is J gene, D gene, clone size, V gene, CDR3 DNA, CDR3 protein. The D gene is left open where the match is weak. Clone size appears in some rows only: once, few, many, or a class for an expanded clone.

j_call: TRBJ1-2
d_call: .
clone_size: few
v_call: TRBV2
cdr3_nt: TGTGCCAGCAGCACTCAGGGGAACGGTGGCTACACCTTC
cdr3_aa: CASSTQGNGGYTF

j_call: TRBJ2-7
d_call: TRBD2
clone_size: .
v_call: TRBV7-6
cdr3_nt: TGTGCCAGCAGCTCCGGACTAGCGGGAGGCTACGAGCAGTACTTC
cdr3_aa: CASSSGLAGGYEQYF

j_call: TRBJ2-1
d_call: .
clone_size: once
v_call: TRBV30
cdr3_nt: TGTGCCCCTCGACTCCCAGGGACCTACAATGAGCAGTTCTTC
cdr3_aa: CAPRLPGTYNEQFF

j_call: TRBJ2-2
d_call: .
clone_size: .
v_call: TRBV10-3
cdr3_nt: TGTGCCATCAGTCAGGATCCAGGAACCGGGGAGCTGTTTTTT
cdr3_aa: CAISQDPGTGELFF

j_call: TRBJ2-5
d_call: TRBD1
clone_size: .
v_call: TRBV7-7
cdr3_nt: TGTGCCAGCAGCTTTCTAGGGGGCGTTCAAGAGACCCAGTACTTC
cdr3_aa: CASSFLGGVQETQYF

j_call: TRBJ1-2
d_call: TRBD1
clone_size: .
v_call: TRBV4-1
cdr3_nt: TGCGCCAGCAGCCAACTACAGGGGTATGGCTACACCTTC
cdr3_aa: CASSQLQGYGYTF

j_call: TRBJ2-5
d_call: TRBD1
clone_size: .
v_call: TRBV4-1
cdr3_nt: TGCGCCAGCAGCCCCCGTATGGCCCGAGGACAGGGCGCCGGAGAGACCCAGTACTTC
cdr3_aa: CASSPRMARGQGAGETQYF

j_call: TRBJ2-5
d_call: .
clone_size: .
v_call: TRBV10-1
cdr3_nt: TGCGCCAGGTCGGGTGTCAGGGGTCCCCCAGAGACCCAGTACTTC
cdr3_aa: CARSGVRGPPETQYF

j_call: TRBJ2-6
d_call: .
clone_size: .
v_call: TRBV9
cdr3_nt: TGTGCCAGCAGCGCCCCCTCGAGGCTCGGGGCCAACGTCCTGACTTTC
cdr3_aa: CASSAPSRLGANVLTF

j_call: TRBJ2-4
d_call: TRBD2
clone_size: .
v_call: TRBV7-9
cdr3_nt: TGTGCCAGCAGCACATCCCGGGGACTAGCGGGAGCTGACATTCAGTACTTC
cdr3_aa: CASSTSRGLAGADIQYF

j_call: TRBJ2-1
d_call: .
clone_size: few
v_call: TRBV9
cdr3_nt: TGTGCCAGCAGCACCCCGGGGGAGGAAGGTAGCGTCATCTACAATGAGCAGTTCTTC
cdr3_aa: CASSTPGEEGSVIYNEQFF

j_call: TRBJ2-1
d_call: .
clone_size: .
v_call: TRBV9
cdr3_nt: TGTGCCAGCAGCGCTCAGGGTAACGGCTACAATGAGCAGTTCTTC
cdr3_aa: CASSAQGNGYNEQFF

j_call: TRBJ1-5
d_call: TRBD1
clone_size: .
v_call: TRBV6-6
cdr3_nt: TGTGCCAGCAGTTACGATGGACAGGGATGGCAGCCCCAGCATTTT
cdr3_aa: CASSYDGQGWQPQHF

j_call: TRBJ1-5
d_call: TRBD1
clone_size: .
v_call: TRBV6-1
cdr3_nt: TGTGCCAGCAGTTATGACAGGGAAGAGCCCCAGCATTTT
cdr3_aa: CASSYDREEPQHF

j_call: TRBJ2-1
d_call: TRBD2
clone_size: .
v_call: TRBV5-6
cdr3_nt: TGTGCCAGCAGCGTCCCAGGACTAGCGGGAAGAGATGAGCAGTTCTTC
cdr3_aa: CASSVPGLAGRDEQFF

j_call: TRBJ1-1
d_call: .
clone_size: .
v_call: TRBV6-1
cdr3_nt: TGTGCCAGCAGTGAATATCGGGGGGGCACTGAAGCTTTCTTT
cdr3_aa: CASSEYRGGTEAFF

j_call: TRBJ1-2
d_call: TRBD1
clone_size: .
v_call: TRBV11-2
cdr3_nt: TGTGCCAGCAGCTTAGAGACAGGGGATGGCTACACCTTC
cdr3_aa: CASSLETGDGYTF

j_call: TRBJ2-2
d_call: TRBD2
clone_size: .
v_call: TRBV4-1
cdr3_nt: TGCGCCAGCAGCCAAGGGGGACTAGCGGGGGCGGGCACCGGGGAGCTGTTTTTT
cdr3_aa: CASSQGGLAGAGTGELFF

j_call: TRBJ2-7
d_call: .
clone_size: few
v_call: TRBV10-3
cdr3_nt: TGTGCCATCAGGTCCAGGGACAATCCCCCTTCCCCCCAGTACTTC
cdr3_aa: CAIRSRDNPPSPQYF

j_call: TRBJ2-3
d_call: TRBD2
clone_size: .
v_call: TRBV2
cdr3_nt: TGTGCCAGCCTGAACCGGGGACTAGGAATTACAGATACGCAGTATTTT
cdr3_aa: CASLNRGLGITDTQYF

j_call: TRBJ2-1
d_call: TRBD1
clone_size: .
v_call: TRBV14
cdr3_nt: TGTGCCAGCAGCCCCTGGACAGGGCCTTACAATGAGCAGTTCTTC
cdr3_aa: CASSPWTGPYNEQFF

j_call: TRBJ2-3
d_call: TRBD2
clone_size: few
v_call: TRBV4-2
cdr3_nt: TGTGCCAGCAGCATCGGACTAGCGGGGGGGCGGACAGATACGCAGTATTTT
cdr3_aa: CASSIGLAGGRTDTQYF

j_call: TRBJ2-7
d_call: TRBD2
clone_size: .
v_call: TRBV2
cdr3_nt: TGTGCCAGCAGTCCGGGACTAGCGAACTACGAGCAGTACTTC
cdr3_aa: CASSPGLANYEQYF

j_call: TRBJ2-1
d_call: .
clone_size: .
v_call: TRBV21-1
cdr3_nt: TGTGCCAGCAGCAAAGGACAGGGGGCGTATGAGCAGTTCTTC
cdr3_aa: CASSKGQGAYEQFF

j_call: TRBJ2-5
d_call: .
clone_size: .
v_call: TRBV5-4
cdr3_nt: TGTGCCAGCAGCTTCTCGGACAGCCGTGAGACCCAGTACTTC
cdr3_aa: CASSFSDSRETQYF

j_call: TRBJ1-1
d_call: .
clone_size: .
v_call: TRBV7-2
cdr3_nt: TGTGCCAGCAGCCCCGGGGGTGGAGACACTGAAGCTTTCTTT
cdr3_aa: CASSPGGGDTEAFF

j_call: TRBJ1-6
d_call: .
clone_size: .
v_call: TRBV4-1
cdr3_nt: TGCGCCAGCAGCCAAGTACGGCAGGCCAATTCACCCCCCCACTTT
cdr3_aa: CASSQVRQANSPPHF

j_call: TRBJ2-2
d_call: TRBD1
clone_size: few
v_call: TRBV7-2
cdr3_nt: TGTGCCAGCAGCCGACAGGGGGCCGGGGAGCTGTTTTTT
cdr3_aa: CASSRQGAGELFF

j_call: TRBJ2-3
d_call: .
clone_size: few
v_call: TRBV5-1
cdr3_nt: TGCGCCAGCAGCATGGACTCTACCGCAGATACGCAGTATTTT
cdr3_aa: CASSMDSTADTQYF

j_call: TRBJ2-7
d_call: TRBD2
clone_size: .
v_call: TRBV30
cdr3_nt: TGTGCCTGGAACCCTAGCGGGAGGGTATACGAGCAGTACTTC
cdr3_aa: CAWNPSGRVYEQYF

j_call: TRBJ1-2
d_call: .
clone_size: .
v_call: TRBV18
cdr3_nt: TGTGCCAGCTCATCTCCGGGTTACGACTATGGCTACACCTTC
cdr3_aa: CASSSPGYDYGYTF

j_call: TRBJ1-2
d_call: .
clone_size: .
v_call: TRBV7-9
cdr3_nt: TGTGCCAGCAGCCCTGACTATGGCTACACCTTC
cdr3_aa: CASSPDYGYTF

j_call: TRBJ2-5
d_call: .
clone_size: few
v_call: TRBV2
cdr3_nt: TGTGCCAGCAGTGACCGTGGACTATTACAAGAGACCCAGTACTTC
cdr3_aa: CASSDRGLLQETQYF

j_call: TRBJ1-3
d_call: TRBD1
clone_size: once
v_call: TRBV7-2
cdr3_nt: TGTGCCAGCAGCTTAGTGGGACAGGGGACTGGAAACACCATATATTTT
cdr3_aa: CASSLVGQGTGNTIYF

j_call: TRBJ2-2
d_call: TRBD1
clone_size: .
v_call: TRBV7-9
cdr3_nt: TGTGCCAGCAGCTTATCGGGACAGGGGGCCCCCACCGGGGAGCTGTTTTTT
cdr3_aa: CASSLSGQGAPTGELFF

j_call: TRBJ2-3
d_call: TRBD1
clone_size: .
v_call: TRBV29-1
cdr3_nt: TGCAGCGTTGTCCGGGACAGACGCACAGATACGCAGTATTTT
cdr3_aa: CSVVRDRRTDTQYF

j_call: TRBJ1-5
d_call: .
clone_size: .
v_call: TRBV5-1
cdr3_nt: TGCGCCAGCAGCTTGGGCGCAGGGGATAGCAATCAGCCCCAGCATTTT
cdr3_aa: CASSLGAGDSNQPQHF

j_call: TRBJ1-2
d_call: TRBD1
clone_size: .
v_call: TRBV9
cdr3_nt: TGTGCCAGCAGCCCTGGGACAGGGTTGACCTATGGCTACACCTTC
cdr3_aa: CASSPGTGLTYGYTF

j_call: TRBJ1-5
d_call: .
clone_size: .
v_call: TRBV19
cdr3_nt: TGTGCCAGTAATTTTCACGGAGTTGTGGCGAATCAGCCCCAGCATTTT
cdr3_aa: CASNFHGVVANQPQHF

j_call: TRBJ2-5
d_call: TRBD2
clone_size: .
v_call: TRBV27
cdr3_nt: TGTGCCAGCACATTAAGGACTAGCGGAGAGACCCAGTACTTC
cdr3_aa: CASTLRTSGETQYF

j_call: TRBJ1-2
d_call: TRBD1
clone_size: .
v_call: TRBV11-2
cdr3_nt: TGTGCCAGCAGCTTAGGAGGGACAGGGAGGCCTGGCTACACCTTC
cdr3_aa: CASSLGGTGRPGYTF

j_call: TRBJ2-1
d_call: TRBD2
clone_size: .
v_call: TRBV18
cdr3_nt: TGTGCCAGGGCCGGCGGGGGGCCCTACAATGAGCAGTTCTTC
cdr3_aa: CARAGGGPYNEQFF

j_call: TRBJ2-3
d_call: TRBD1
clone_size: few
v_call: TRBV12-5
cdr3_nt: TGTGCTAGGGATAAGGGACAGCTATACACAGATACGCAGTATTTT
cdr3_aa: CARDKGQLYTDTQYF

j_call: TRBJ1-5
d_call: .
clone_size: .
v_call: TRBV5-6
cdr3_nt: TGTGCCAGCAGCTTCCTGGGACACAAGGGGACCAATCAGCCCCAACATTTT
cdr3_aa: CASSFLGHKGTNQPQHF

j_call: TRBJ2-7
d_call: TRBD2
clone_size: .
v_call: TRBV27
cdr3_nt: TGTGCCAGCAGTTTGGGACCTTCGGGGGGGCAGTACTTC
cdr3_aa: CASSLGPSGGQYF

j_call: TRBJ1-1
d_call: TRBD1
clone_size: .
v_call: TRBV12-5
cdr3_nt: TGTGCTAGTGGTTTGCCACAGGGGGTTCTCGACACTGAAGCTTTCTTT
cdr3_aa: CASGLPQGVLDTEAFF

j_call: TRBJ1-1
d_call: .
clone_size: .
v_call: TRBV19
cdr3_nt: TGTGCCAGTGGACACGGTTGGAACACTGAAGCTTTCTTT
cdr3_aa: CASGHGWNTEAFF

j_call: TRBJ2-2
d_call: .
clone_size: once
v_call: TRBV27
cdr3_nt: TGTGCCACCGCACAGCCGAACACCGGGGAGCTGTTTTTT
cdr3_aa: CATAQPNTGELFF

j_call: TRBJ2-5
d_call: TRBD2
clone_size: .
v_call: TRBV7-7
cdr3_nt: TGTGCCAGCAGCTCACTAGCGGAGCCGAAAGAGACCCAGTACTTC
cdr3_aa: CASSSLAEPKETQYF

j_call: TRBJ2-7
d_call: .
clone_size: .
v_call: TRBV6-1
cdr3_nt: TGTGCCAGCAGTGAAGCGGGAGCCGGATACGAGCAGTACTTC
cdr3_aa: CASSEAGAGYEQYF

j_call: TRBJ1-1
d_call: .
clone_size: .
v_call: TRBV2
cdr3_nt: TGTGCCAGCAGTGAGAGAGTGAACACTGAAGCTTTCTTT
cdr3_aa: CASSERVNTEAFF

j_call: TRBJ1-5
d_call: TRBD1
clone_size: .
v_call: TRBV19
cdr3_nt: TGTGCCAGTCTCCCGACAGGGGGCGCGGCAGGTAGGAGCAATCAGCCCCAGCATTTT
cdr3_aa: CASLPTGGAAGRSNQPQHF

j_call: TRBJ1-2
d_call: .
clone_size: .
v_call: TRBV15
cdr3_nt: TGTGCCACCAGCAGCCTCGGACTCCTCTCGAGTGGCTACACCTTC
cdr3_aa: CATSSLGLLSSGYTF

j_call: TRBJ1-5
d_call: TRBD1
clone_size: .
v_call: TRBV10-3
cdr3_nt: TGTGCCACCGGGGTAGGGGGCGGGCAGCCCCAGCATTTT
cdr3_aa: CATGVGGGQPQHF

j_call: TRBJ2-7
d_call: .
clone_size: .
v_call: TRBV27
cdr3_nt: TGTGCCAGCAGCCGGGAAGTGGGCAGGGGTGTCTACGAGCAGTACTTC
cdr3_aa: CASSREVGRGVYEQYF

j_call: TRBJ2-7
d_call: TRBD1
clone_size: .
v_call: TRBV4-2
cdr3_nt: TGTGCCAGCAGCCAGGGGACAGGGGCGACCTACGAGCAGTACTTC
cdr3_aa: CASSQGTGATYEQYF

j_call: TRBJ2-3
d_call: .
clone_size: .
v_call: TRBV9
cdr3_nt: TGTGCCAGCACCGAGGAGGCGCACACAGATACGCAGTATTTT
cdr3_aa: CASTEEAHTDTQYF